This section outlines one TCR beta chain sequence together with its context. Its antigen is undetermined. This entry belongs to a study of T cell responses to AZD1222 COVID-19 vaccine. Findings of the study overall: Dominant at 160-218 and 743-854, vaccine-associated CD4 TCRs also spanned spike. Increases in Spike-specific TCR breadth and depth were seen after two AZD1222 doses.

Germline CDR1 is SGHRS and CDR2 is YFSETQ. The CDR3 extends over 16 amino acids. Unmatched junction bases numbered 12, after V lost 4 bases and J lost 8 bases. Assay: immunoSEQ multiplex PCR; the TCRdb copy retains only in-frame clones and omits some. The data show about 92,000 clones, 88% seen once. The chain couples TRBV5-1 to TRBJ2-1; TRBD2 matches 10 bases. The sequencing here drew on peripheral blood, taken on day 0 of AZD1222 vaccination. The TCR sequence derives from an adult in good health. The CDR3 here is CASSDGLADYRDEQFF. The CDR3 bases are TGCGCCAGCAGCGACGGACTAGCGGACTATCGGGATGAGCAGTTCTTC.